Listed below are T cell receptor beta chains from one sample, sequenced in a study of blood T cell repertoires in COVID-19. Generated by immunoSEQ multiplex PCR, the TCRdb table keeps only in-frame clones and is missing some. The sample holds about 24,000 clones; 75% to 85% are singletons and the top ten take 2% to 2.5%. Sequences were obtained from peripheral blood. These receptor sequences come from a woman aged 70-85 years with COVID-19, enrolled during active disease. The CDR3 runs from the conserved cysteine through the conserved F or W. D genes are given only for firm matches. For some rows the clone size is stated as once, few or many, or as a class when expanded; others skip it.

clone_size,j_call,d_call,cdr3_length,v_call,cdr3_nt,cdr3_aa
.,TRBJ2-7,.,12,TRBV3-1/TRBV3-2,TGTGCCAGCAGCCGAGGCTCCTACGAGCAGTACTTC,CASSRGSYEQYF
.,TRBJ2-3,TRBD2,17,TRBV24-1,TGTGCCACCAGTGATTACGGGACTAGCGGGAGGGCAGATACGCAGTATTTT,CATSDYGTSGRADTQYF
.,TRBJ1-2,TRBD1,13,TRBV29-1,TGCAGCGCCCATACCCCAGGGGGCGGTGGCTACACCTTC,CSAHTPGGGGYTF
.,TRBJ2-2,TRBD2,15,TRBV7-9,TGTGCCAGCAGCTCGGGAGGGCCTAGCACCGGGGAGCTGTTTTTT,CASSSGGPSTGELFF
.,TRBJ1-3,.,12,TRBV19,TGTGCCAGCCAGGGTTCTGGAAACACCATATATTTT,CASQGSGNTIYF
.,TRBJ1-1,TRBD1,13,TRBV7-2,TGTGCCAGCAGCACCCGACAGGGCCCGGGTGCTTTCTTT,CASSTRQGPGAFF
.,TRBJ1-1,.,13,TRBV6-2/TRBV6-3,TGTGCCAGCAGTTACCGGGAACCGGGTGAAGCTTTCTTT,CASSYREPGEAFF
.,TRBJ1-5,TRBD1,15,TRBV3-1/TRBV3-2,TGTGCCAGCAGCCAAACTACAGGGGGGAGTCAGCCCCAGCATTTT,CASSQTTGGSQPQHF
.,TRBJ2-3,.,14,TRBV19,TGTGCCAGGGGTAGGGGGACCAGCACAGATACGCAGTATTTT,CARGRGTSTDTQYF
.,TRBJ2-3,TRBD1,15,TRBV19,TGTGCCAGTAGTATATCAGGGGGTTATGGAGATACGCAGTATTTT,CASSISGGYGDTQYF
few,TRBJ2-2,TRBD2,17,TRBV6-2/TRBV6-3,TGTGCCAGCAGTCCCCGAGGGCGGGAGGGAAACACCGGGGAGCTGTTTTTT,CASSPRGREGNTGELFF
.,TRBJ1-5,.,14,TRBV7-9,TGTGCCAGCAGCTTAGAGTTCGAGAGGCAGCCCCAGCATTTT,CASSLEFERQPQHF
.,TRBJ2-5,.,13,TRBV7-2,TGTGCCAGCACGGAGGGCTCCCAGGAGACCCAGTACTTC,CASTEGSQETQYF
.,TRBJ1-1,TRBD1,15,TRBV11-3,TGTGCCAGCAGCCCCGGACAGGCCCTTAGAACTGAAGCTTTCTTT,CASSPGQALRTEAFF
.,TRBJ1-3,.,15,TRBV7-9,TGTGCCAGCAGCTTAGAAGGGGGCTCTGGAAACACCATATATTTT,CASSLEGGSGNTIYF
few,TRBJ1-5,.,15,TRBV6-5,TGTGCCAGCAGCCCAGTCTTTGGAACGGAGCAGCCCCAGCATTTT,CASSPVFGTEQPQHF
.,TRBJ2-3,.,15,TRBV19,TGTGCCAGTAGTATGGCCAGTTACCGCACAGATACGCAGTATTTT,CASSMASYRTDTQYF
few,TRBJ1-6,.,14,TRBV5-6,TGTGCCAGCAGCTTGGCAGGGATGAATTCACCCCTCCACTTT,CASSLAGMNSPLHF
.,TRBJ2-5,TRBD2,14,TRBV2,TGTGCCAGCCACCGGGAGGGAGGACGAGAGACCCAGTACTTC,CASHREGGRETQYF
.,TRBJ2-3,TRBD2,15,TRBV29-1,TGCAGCGTTGAAGGCTTCAGCGGGAGAGGCGATACGCAGTATTTT,CSVEGFSGRGDTQYF
few,TRBJ2-1,.,15,TRBV11-3,TGTGCCAGCAGCTTAGATTCGGGGACCTACAATGAGCAGTTCTTC,CASSLDSGTYNEQFF
.,TRBJ2-3,TRBD2,18,TRBV19,TGTGCCAGTAGCCAAGGGAGCGGGGGAACCGGAAGCACAGATACGCAGTATTTT,CASSQGSGGTGSTDTQYF
.,TRBJ2-3,.,16,TRBV24-1,TGTGCCACCACCGCTGGGGGGACTTCCAGCACAGATACGCAGTATTTT,CATTAGGTSSTDTQYF
.,TRBJ1-1,.,17,TRBV6-1,TGTGCCAGCAATGAAGATCGACAGACAAGGCTGGCCCGTGAAGCTTTCTTT,CASNEDRQTRLAREAFF
.,TRBJ2-1,TRBD2,14,TRBV29-1,TGCAGCGTTCCTCGGACTAGCGGGACGGATGAGCAGTTCTTC,CSVPRTSGTDEQFF
few,TRBJ2-3,TRBD1,15,TRBV6-6,TGTGCCAGCCGTCCTGGGACAGGGCCACAAGATACGCAGTATTTT,CASRPGTGPQDTQYF
few,TRBJ2-7,.,12,TRBV3-1/TRBV3-2,TGTGCCAGCAGCCAAGTAGGGGCCGAGCAGTACTTC,CASSQVGAEQYF
once,TRBJ1-3,.,17,TRBV10-3,TGTGCCATCAGGGGGCCCGGTAGGGGATTTGTTGGAAACACCATATATTTT,CAIRGPGRGFVGNTIYF
.,TRBJ2-5,TRBD1,14,TRBV27,TGTGCCAGCAGATCGGACAGGAATGTCGAGACCCAGTACTTC,CASRSDRNVETQYF
once,TRBJ1-1,TRBD1,17,TRBV2,TGTGCCAGCAGTGGGCGGGCAGGGGGCCACCAGGGGGCTGAAGCTTTCTTT,CASSGRAGGHQGAEAFF
.,TRBJ2-3,.,14,TRBV9,TGTGCCAGCAGCGTGGGTAGGGGGACAGATACGCAGTATTTT,CASSVGRGTDTQYF
.,TRBJ2-3,TRBD2,16,TRBV3-1/TRBV3-2,TGTGCCAGCAGTCAGACTAGCGGGGGGTTCACAGATACGCAGTATTTT,CASSQTSGGFTDTQYF
.,TRBJ1-2,.,13,TRBV6-5,TGTGCCAGCAGTTACTTGGGCAACTATGGCTACACCTTC,CASSYLGNYGYTF
once,TRBJ2-5,.,10,TRBV29-1,TGCAGCGTTGGAGGTGAGACCCAGTACTTC,CSVGGETQYF
.,TRBJ2-5,.,14,TRBV2,TGTGCCAGCAGTGGGGTGGGCCCCCAAGAGACCCAGTACTTC,CASSGVGPQETQYF
.,TRBJ1-4,.,17,TRBV19,TGTGCCAGTAGAAGGTGGGCCCCGACAGGAAAGGACGAAAAACTGTTTTTT,CASRRWAPTGKDEKLFF
.,TRBJ1-4,.,13,TRBV4-1,TGCGCCAGCAGCCAAGAGCGGGGTGAAAAACTGTTTTTT,CASSQERGEKLFF
.,TRBJ2-1,TRBD2,14,TRBV7-3,TGTGCCAGCAGCCCTAGCGGGAGCTACAATGAGCAGTTCTTC,CASSPSGSYNEQFF
.,TRBJ2-6,.,14,TRBV10-3,TGTGCCATCAGTGACAGCTCTGGGGCCAACGTCCTGACTTTC,CAISDSSGANVLTF
.,TRBJ2-1,TRBD2,15,TRBV11-3,TGTGCCAGCAGCTTAGGCCAGCGGGGGGGCAATGAGCAGTTCTTC,CASSLGQRGGNEQFF
.,TRBJ1-2,TRBD1,14,TRBV6-1,TGTGCCAGCAGTGAAATCAGCAGGGGGCATGGCTACACCTTC,CASSEISRGHGYTF
once,TRBJ1-4,.,15,TRBV3-1/TRBV3-2,TGTGCCAGCAGCCTCACAGGACCAGGGGATGAAAAACTGTTTTTT,CASSLTGPGDEKLFF
.,TRBJ1-5,.,15,TRBV6-5,TGTGCCAGCTCGTTTGAGAGGTATAGCAATCAGCCCCAGCATTTT,CASSFERYSNQPQHF
.,TRBJ1-4,TRBD1,15,TRBV7-9,TGTGCCAGCAGCTCGACAGGGTTTACTAATGAAAAACTGTTTTTT,CASSSTGFTNEKLFF
once,TRBJ2-7,TRBD1,13,TRBV29-1,TGCAGCGCAAGGGACAGCCAAGACTACGAGCAGTACTTC,CSARDSQDYEQYF
.,TRBJ2-1,TRBD2,16,TRBV7-9,TGTGCCAGCAGCTTAACGACTAGCGGGAGAAACAATGAGCAGTTCTTC,CASSLTTSGRNNEQFF
few,TRBJ2-3,.,17,TRBV7-2,TGTGCCAGCAGCTTATTTTGGAGCAGATCTAGCCCAGATACGCAGTATTTT,CASSLFWSRSSPDTQYF
.,TRBJ1-2,.,19,TRBV4-3,TGCGCCAGCAGACGTTGGTTCGCTCCGGGACGAGGGGGTAACTATGGCTACACCTTC,CASRRWFAPGRGGNYGYTF
.,TRBJ1-5,.,17,TRBV6-1,TGTGCCAGCAGTGAAGTCAGGCAGGCAGCCCCCAATCAGCCCCAGCATTTT,CASSEVRQAAPNQPQHF
.,TRBJ2-7,TRBD1,14,TRBV11-2,TGTGCCAGCAGCTTAGGAACAGGGGTCCCCGAGCAGTACTTC,CASSLGTGVPEQYF
.,TRBJ2-3,TRBD2,17,TRBV4-3,TGCGCCAGCAGCCAGGGTTGGGGCGGACTAGCGGTAGATACGCAGTATTTT,CASSQGWGGLAVDTQYF
.,TRBJ1-1,.,11,TRBV3-1/TRBV3-2,TGTGCCAGCAGCCACAGCACTGAAGCTTTCTTT,CASSHSTEAFF
.,TRBJ2-1,TRBD2,15,TRBV4-2,TGTGCCAGCAGCACGACTAGCGGGAGTTACAATGAGCAGTTCTTC,CASSTTSGSYNEQFF
.,TRBJ2-1,TRBD1,14,TRBV15,TGTGCCACCAGCCGAAGGACAGGGGGCGTTGAGCAGTTCTTC,CATSRRTGGVEQFF
.,TRBJ1-2,TRBD1,17,TRBV7-3,TGTGCCAGCAGCCTTCGACAGGGGAACAGGGCTAACTATGGCTACACCTTC,CASSLRQGNRANYGYTF
few,TRBJ1-3,.,14,TRBV7-8,TGTGCCAGCAGCGCGGCGACTCTCGGAAACACCATATATTTT,CASSAATLGNTIYF
once,TRBJ1-2,.,15,TRBV19,TGTGCCAGTACCTCGAGGGATAATAATTTAGGTGGCTACACCTTC,CASTSRDNNLGGYTF
.,TRBJ1-4,TRBD1,13,TRBV7-9,TGTGCCAGCAGCCCAACAGGGGAAGAAAAACTGTTTTTT,CASSPTGEEKLFF
once,TRBJ2-1,TRBD2,17,TRBV18,TGTGCCAGCTCACCACGACTAGCGGGAGCGTTCTACAATGAGCAGTTCTTC,CASSPRLAGAFYNEQFF
.,TRBJ1-5,.,15,TRBV5-5,TGTGCCAGCAGCTTGGATGCAGGGCTGAGTCAGCCCCAGCATTTT,CASSLDAGLSQPQHF